The 26 T cell receptor beta chains reported below all come from one sample, sequenced in a study of blood T cell repertoires in COVID-19. Assay used: immunoSEQ multiplex PCR; TCRdb lists only in-frame clones, some missing. The table has roughly 70,000 clones, about 88% seen once; the top ten hold 3% to 4.5%. Material for sequencing was peripheral blood. These receptors all come from a man in his 70s with acute or convalescent COVID-19.

The count of this clone is one. The rearrangement joins TRBV6-2 or TRBV6-3 to TRBJ1-1; D gene uncertain. Germline loops: CDR1 MNHEY, CDR2 SVGEGT. This CDR3 is built from 12 residues. V was pared by 5 bases and J by 8 bases, with 12 bases between. This chain's CDR3 is CASSPLLREAFF. The DNA of the CDR3 is TGTGCCAGCAGTCCATTACTTCGGGAAGCTTTCTTT.

The chain carries TRBV5-1 and TRBJ1-4; 7 positions agree with TRBD1. The V gene end was trimmed by 0 bases and the J gene end by 3 bases; junction bases not matched to a gene: 11. The CDR3 length is 18 residues. The germline CDR1 and CDR2 sequences are SGHRS and YFSETQ. The DNA for the CDR3 is TGCGCCAGCAGCTTGGAAGGGACAGTCCAACTTGCTAATGAAAAACTGTTTTTT. Protein product: CASSLEGTVQLANEKLFF. The whole variable domain, filled in from reference TRBV5-1 and TRBJ1-4, reads KAGVTQTPRYLIKTRGQQVTLSCSPISGHRSVSWYQQTPGQGLQFLFEYFSETQRNKGNFPGRFSGRQFSNSRSEMNVSTLELGDSALYLCASSLEGTVQLANEKLFFGSGTQLSVL.

V and J are TRBV2 and TRBJ1-6, with 8 bases that match TRBD1. With 6 bases clipped from V and 10 bases from J, the junction kept 8 bases outside the gene matches. The CDR3 extends over 14 amino acids. Germline CDR1 and CDR2: SNHLY and FYNNEI. The CDR3: CASRRTGLGSPLHF. The CDR3, as DNA: TGTGCCAGCAGACGGACAGGGTTAGGATCACCCCTCCACTTT. Complete variable domain (other parts from reference TRBV2 and TRBJ1-6): EPEVTQTPSHQVTQMGQEVILRCVPISNHLYFYWYRQILGQKVEFLVSFYNNEISEKSEIFDDQFSVERPDGSNFTLKIRSTKLEDSAMYFCASRRTGLGSPLHFGNGTRLTVT.

V is TRBV19 and J is TRBJ1-5; tentative D call: TRBD1 (6 bases). Germline assignment: CDR1 LNHDA and CDR2 SQIVND (reference sequence). The CDR3 has 17 amino acids. Trimming took 4 bases from V and 0 from J, leaving 16 bases between them. CDR3 sequence: CASSTSSRGSSNQPQHF. The CDR3 nucleotides read TGTGCCAGTAGTACCAGTTCAAGGGGGTCTAGCAATCAGCCCCAGCATTTT.

The genes are TRBV27 and TRBJ2-3, with 8 positions matching TRBD1. CDR1 and CDR2 (germline): MNHEY, SMNVEV (reference sequence). This CDR3 comprises 14 residues. J lost 4 bases, V lost 4 bases, and 4 bases had no gene match. Here the CDR3 DNA reads TGTGCCAGCAGTTATCAGGGGGCGTCAGATACGCAGTATTTT. Translation: CASSYQGASDTQYF.

V is TRBV11-2 and J is TRBJ2-5; TRBD2 matches 11 bases. This CDR3 has 19 residues. Losses at the gene ends were 5 bases for V and 5 bases for J; bases not matched to a gene: 19. Germline assignment: CDR1 SGHAT and CDR2 FQNNGV. This chain's CDR3 is CASSPRTALAGGRRETQYF. The CDR3, as DNA: TGTGCCAGCAGCCCAAGAACCGCATTAGCGGGGGGGCGAAGGGAGACCCAGTACTTC.

The chain recombines TRBV3-1 (or the pseudogene TRBV3-2) with TRBJ1-1; TRBD1 agrees at 7 bases. The CDR3 runs 11 residues. V lost 8 bases to trimming and J lost 5 bases; unmatched junction nucleotides: 2. The germline gives CDR1 LGHDT, CDR2 YNNKEL (reference sequence). CDR3 loop: CASAGGTEAFF. The DNA for the CDR3 is TGTGCCAGCGCAGGGGGGACTGAAGCTTTCTTT.

The table lists this clone with a few counts. The chain combines TRBV29-1 with TRBJ2-3; 9 bases are shared with TRBD2. The CDR3 runs 13 residues. Trimming at V came to 4 bases and at J to 4 bases, leaving 3 bases not matched to a gene. CDR1 and CDR2 (germline): SQVTM, ANQGSEA. CDR3 protein: CSVGGGASDTQYF. In DNA, the CDR3 is TGCAGCGTTGGCGGGGGGGCCTCAGATACGCAGTATTTT.

The chain uses TRBV11-2 and TRBJ1-3; TRBD1 matches 8 bases. The germline V gene encodes CDR1 SGHAT and CDR2 FQNNGV. The CDR3 runs to 16 residues. Trimming cost V 4 bases and J 0 bases; bases outside gene matches: 5. CDR3 region: CASSWSTGGSGNTIYF. The CDR3 bases are TGTGCCAGCAGCTGGTCCACAGGGGGCTCTGGAAACACCATATATTTT.

V and J are TRBV28 and TRBJ2-7; TRBD1 agrees at 10 bases. CDR1 and CDR2 from the germline V gene are MDHEN and SYDVKM. The CDR3 length is 18 residues. The trim removed 6 bases at V and 4 bases at J, leaving 18 bases unmatched. Here the CDR3 reads CASSPQRGYAGQGYEQYF. CDR3 DNA sequence: TGTGCCAGCAGCCCGCAGAGGGGCTATGCGGGACAGGGGTACGAGCAGTACTTC.

The chain uses TRBV30 and TRBJ2-7; perhaps TRBD1 as D (6 bases). This CDR3 is built from 13 residues. V gave up 4 bases and J gave up 0 bases, with 10 bases separating them. Germline V gives CDR1 GTSNPN, CDR2 SVGIG (reference sequence). CDR3 residues: CAWTRTDSYEQYF. The CDR3, as DNA: TGTGCCTGGACCAGGACAGACTCCTACGAGCAGTACTTC.

The chain recombines TRBV11-1 with TRBJ2-5, with D possibly being TRBD1 (5 bases). Trimming shortened V by 7 bases and J by 0 bases, and 9 bases separated the two germline ends. Germline V lookup: CDR1 SGHAT, CDR2 FQDESV (reference sequence). The CDR3 contains 13 residues. CDR3 protein: CASTRQHQETQYF. As DNA, the CDR3 is TGTGCCAGCACCAGACAGCACCAAGAGACCCAGTACTTC.

V and J are TRBV18 and TRBJ1-2; D ambiguous. V gave up 3 bases and J gave up 6 bases, with 20 bases separating them. This CDR3 region has 16 residues. Looked up from germline, CDR1 is KGHSH and CDR2 is LQKENI. CDR3 DNA: TGTGCCAGCTCACCTGATTACCCGGGAGATAGGCATGGCTACACCTTC. It is translated as CASSPDYPGDRHGYTF. The full variable domain, with the rest looked up from reference TRBV18 and TRBJ1-2, is NAGVMQNPRHLVRRRGQEARLRCSPMKGHSHVYWYRQLPEEGLKFMVYLQKENIIDESGMPKERFSAEFPKEGPSILRIQQVVRGDSAAYFCASSPDYPGDRHGYTFGSGTRLTVV.

In its sample, this clone was seen a few times. V is TRBV4-2 and J is TRBJ1-3; D is unresolved. The ends were cut back, 3 bases at V and 4 bases at J, with 13 bases in the middle. The V gene's germline CDR1 is LGHNA and CDR2 YNFKEQ. There are 15 residues in the CDR3. The CDR3 protein is CASSQGLGGGNTIYF. CDR3 nucleotides: TGTGCCAGCAGCCAGGGCCTTGGAGGAGGAAACACCATATATTTT.

The CDR3 region is CASSGGANQPQHF. The CDR3 region has the DNA TGTGCCAGTTCAGGGGGTGCGAATCAGCCCCAGCATTTT. This chain uses TRBV19 with TRBJ1-5; 7 nucleotides match TRBD1. The trim removed 8 bases at V and 4 bases at J, leaving 5 bases unmatched. Looked up from germline, CDR1 is LNHDA and CDR2 is SQIVND (reference sequence). The CDR3 runs 13 residues.

The CDR3 spells CASSVLGGGLNSNQPQHF. CDR3 nucleotides: TGTGCCAGCAGTGTCTTAGGCGGAGGGCTTAATAGCAATCAGCCCCAGCATTTT. V usage is TRBV2 and J usage is TRBJ1-5, with D hard to call. The CDR3 runs to 18 residues. Trimming took off 4 bases at V and 0 bases at J, with 19 bases between the two ends. Germline CDR1 SNHLY, CDR2 FYNNEI.

V is TRBV7-2 and J is TRBJ2-5; no clear D. This CDR3 has 17 amino acids. Germline V gene lookup returns CDR1 SGHTA and CDR2 FQGNSA. The germline V and J ends were trimmed by 4 bases and 0 bases, with 18 bases remaining between them. Here the CDR3 DNA reads TGTGCCAGCAGCTCGCACATAGCAGAGTTGTACCAAGAGACCCAGTACTTC. Amino acid sequence: CASSSHIAELYQETQYF.

The table lists this clone with a count of one. The genes are TRBV27 and TRBJ2-2; TRBD1 matches at 10 bases. J gave up 6 bases and V 6 bases, and 7 bases lay outside the gene matches. The germline V gene encodes CDR1 MNHEY and CDR2 SMNVEV (reference sequence). CDR3 size: 15 residues. The CDR3 nucleotides are TGTGCCAGCAGCCAGCCGGGACAGGGGTCCGGGGAGCTGTTTTTT. It specifies CASSQPGQGSGELFF.

The chain combines TRBV5-6 with TRBJ2-7; 10 nucleotides agree with TRBD1. V lost 2 bases, J lost 2 bases, and 4 bases stayed unmatched. Germline CDR1 and CDR2: SGHDT and YYEEEE. This CDR3 is 15 amino acids long. The CDR3 nucleotides are TGTGCCAGCAGCTTCCGGGACAGGGGAGCCTACGAGCAGTACTTC. It translates to CASSFRDRGAYEQYF.

The chain combines TRBV2 with TRBJ1-5; a weak D match, TRBD1 (5 bases). Trimming shortened V by 1 base and J by 2 bases, and 12 bases separated the two germline ends. Germline V gene data show CDR1 as SNHLY and CDR2 as FYNNEI. This CDR3 is 16 amino acids long. CDR3 residues: CASSEGVGEGNQPQHF. CDR3 DNA: TGTGCCAGCAGTGAAGGAGTAGGGGAAGGCAATCAGCCCCAGCATTTT.

The chain employs TRBV12-5 and TRBJ2-1; 12 nucleotides agree with TRBD2. V was clipped by 0 bases and J by 8 bases; unmatched bases: 8. Germline CDR1 LGHNT, CDR2 FRNRAP. This CDR3 has 17 residues. The CDR3 region has the DNA TGTGCTAGTGGTTTGGTCGTGGCTAGCGGGGGGGCACATGAGCAGTTCTTC. Residues: CASGLVVASGGAHEQFF. Using reference TRBV12-5 and TRBJ2-1 for the parts outside the CDR3, the full variable domain is DARVTQTPRHKVTEMGQEVTMRCQPILGHNTVFWYRQTMMQGLELLAYFRNRAPLDDSGMPKDRFSAEMPDATLATLKIQPSEPRDSAVYFCASGLVVASGGAHEQFFGPGTRLTVL.

The chain joins TRBV7-8 to TRBJ2-3; tentatively, D is TRBD2 (6 bases). Germline-derived CDR1 and CDR2 are SGHVS and FQNEAQ. The CDR3 has 16 residues. V was shortened by 5 bases and J by 6 bases, with 21 bases between the two germline ends. CDR3 in DNA: TGTGCCAGCAGCCCACCCGACCGGCGGGATGGGGATACGCAGTATTTT. Translated: CASSPPDRRDGDTQYF.

Only one count was recorded for this clone. The V call is TRBV5-5, the J call TRBJ2-7, with D tentatively TRBD1 (5 bases). The V end lost 0 bases, the J end lost 0 bases, and 7 bases lay between the germline ends. Germline V CDR1 and CDR2: SGHKS, YYEKEE (reference sequence). This CDR3 contains 14 residues. The CDR3 sequence: CASSLEGHSYEQYF. In nucleotides, the CDR3 is TGTGCCAGCAGCTTGGAGGGGCACTCCTACGAGCAGTACTTC.

This chain uses TRBV10-3 with TRBJ2-5; 11 bases fit TRBD2. V was clipped by 10 bases and J by 5 bases; unmatched bases: 12. Germline V lookup: CDR1 ENHRY, CDR2 SYGVKD. This CDR3 has 15 amino acids. CDR3 in DNA: TGTGCCACTTCGGATAGCGGGGGGGCTTTGGAGACCCAGTACTTC. Protein sequence: CATSDSGGALETQYF.

This chain joins TRBV9 and TRBJ1-4; D call uncertain. The CDR3 extends over 13 amino acids. Trimming stripped 0 bases from V and 7 bases from J, with 7 bases between. Germline V CDR1 and CDR2: SGDLS, YYNGEE. The CDR3 region has the DNA TGTGCCAGCAGCGTAGTGCCGAGTGAAAAACTGTTTTTT. This sequence encodes CASSVVPSEKLFF.

The CDR3 coding sequence is TGTGCCACCAGTGAAAGTAGCGGGGACGAGCAGTACTTC. Translated: CATSESSGDEQYF. The chain uses TRBV24-1 and TRBJ2-7; TRBD2 matches at 8 bases. V lost 4 bases, J lost 5 bases, and 3 bases stayed unmatched. Per the germline V gene, CDR1 is KGHDR and CDR2 is SFDVKD. The CDR3 length is 13 residues.